This TCR beta chain was captured in a study of blood T cell repertoires in COVID-19. Whole-study context: In each case, the material was cDNA or gDNA derived from T cells, B-cell-depleted T cells, or PBMCs.

Individuals aged 18 to 89 years were recruited from 24 US areas. Between the trimmed V and J ends, which lost 3 bases and 4 bases, there was a span of 10 bases. Germline-derived CDR1 and CDR2 are LNHDA and SQIVND (reference sequence). This CDR3 is 14 amino acids long. Assay used: immunoSEQ multiplex PCR; TCRdb lists only in-frame clones, some missing. The sample contains around 150,000 clones, around four fifths of which appear only once. This TCR came from a woman in her forties or fifties with acute COVID-19. The gene calls are TRBV19 and TRBJ1-3; D gene ambiguous. What was sequenced was PBMCs or T cells enriched from blood (not recorded which). The CDR3 nucleotides read TGTGCCAGTAGTATTGGACTCAGCGGAAACACCATATATTTT. Amino acid sequence: CASSIGLSGNTIYF.